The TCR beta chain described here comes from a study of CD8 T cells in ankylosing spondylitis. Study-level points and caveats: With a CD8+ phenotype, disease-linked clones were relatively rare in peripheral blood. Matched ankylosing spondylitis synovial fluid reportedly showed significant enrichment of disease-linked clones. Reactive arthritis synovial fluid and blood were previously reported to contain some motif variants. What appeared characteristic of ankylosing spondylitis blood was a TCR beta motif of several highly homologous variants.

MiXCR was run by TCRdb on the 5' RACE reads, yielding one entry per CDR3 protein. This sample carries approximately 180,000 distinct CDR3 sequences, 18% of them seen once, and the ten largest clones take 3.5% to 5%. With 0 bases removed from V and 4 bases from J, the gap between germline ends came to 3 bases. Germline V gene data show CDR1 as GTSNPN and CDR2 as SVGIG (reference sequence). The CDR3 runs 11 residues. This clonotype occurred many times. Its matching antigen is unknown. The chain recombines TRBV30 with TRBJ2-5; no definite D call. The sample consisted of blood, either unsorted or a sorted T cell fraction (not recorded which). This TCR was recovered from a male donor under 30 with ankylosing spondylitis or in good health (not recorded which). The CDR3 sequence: CAWSVRETQYF. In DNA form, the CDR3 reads TGTGCCTGGAGTGTACGAGAGACCCAGTACTTC.